This entry lists 21 T cell receptor beta chains sequenced from one sample in a study of T cell changes during pregnancy in multiple sclerosis. Data came from immunoSEQ multiplex PCR; TCRdb stores just in-frame clones and leaves some out. Among 75,000 to 100,000 clones listed, about nine tenths were seen once. Sequenced here: peripheral blood, sampled in the second trimester of pregnancy. All receptors derive from a female donor in good health, enrolled as a control in a pregnancy study.

V usage is TRBV5-1 and J usage is TRBJ1-1; D is ambiguous. The germline V and J ends were trimmed by 7 bases and 3 bases, with 13 bases remaining between them. CDR1 and CDR2 from the germline V gene are SGHRS and YFSETQ. The CDR3 loop spans 13 amino acids. CDR3 DNA sequence: TGCGCCAGCTCCCGGGCCGGGGACACTGAAGCTTTCTTT. This encodes CASSRAGDTEAFF.

The V and J genes are TRBV7-2 and TRBJ2-3; unclear D gene. V gave up 4 bases and J gave up 1 base, with 9 bases separating them. CDR1 and CDR2 from the germline V gene are SGHTA and FQGNSA. CDR3 size: 14 residues. This chain's CDR3 is CASSSPPGTDTQYF. CDR3 nucleotide sequence: TGTGCCAGCAGCTCCCCTCCGGGCACAGATACGCAGTATTTT.

The gene calls are TRBV6-5 and TRBJ1-2; TRBD1 is a possible D gene (5 bases). CDR1 and CDR2 (germline): MNHEY, SVGAGI. V was trimmed by 2 bases and J by 3 bases, leaving 13 bases between them. The CDR3 contains 15 residues. The CDR3 coding sequence is TGTGCCAGCAGTTACATGATAGGGACTCACTATGGCTACACCTTC. The encoded protein is CASSYMIGTHYGYTF.

This chain links TRBV7-9 with TRBJ1-1, with TRBD1 as a possible D gene (6 bases). Trimming took off 5 bases at V and 1 base at J, with 11 bases between the two ends. Germline loops: CDR1 SEHNR, CDR2 FQNEAQ (reference sequence). This CDR3 has 14 residues. The CDR3 region is CASSRRGGNTEAFF. The CDR3, as DNA: TGTGCCAGCAGCCGCAGGGGTGGGAACACTGAAGCTTTCTTT.

In DNA, the CDR3 is TGTGCCATCAGTGCGGACAGGGCGTACTCTGGAAACACCATATATTTT. It translates to CAISADRAYSGNTIYF. The rearrangement uses TRBV10-3 and TRBJ1-3, with 8 positions matching TRBD1. Trimming took 4 bases from V and 0 from J; bases not matched to a gene: 5. The CDR3 length is 16 residues. Germline lookup yields CDR1 ENHRY and CDR2 SYGVKD.

The rearrangement uses TRBV19 and TRBJ2-7; the D gene is possibly TRBD2 (5 bases). V lost 5 bases and J 6 bases, leaving 17 bases between the germline ends. From germline, CDR1 is LNHDA and CDR2 SQIVND (reference sequence). CDR3 length: 14 residues. The CDR3 sequence is CASSLGIKWGEQYF. As DNA, the CDR3 is TGTGCCAGTAGTCTCGGGATCAAGTGGGGCGAGCAGTACTTC.

The chain couples TRBV28 to TRBJ1-6; 9 positions agree with TRBD1. The germline CDR1 and CDR2 sequences are MDHEN and SYDVKM. This CDR3 comprises 16 residues. The V segment lost 2 bases and the J segment 7 bases; nucleotides outside the gene matches: 6. CDR3 protein: CASSLPGQGRNSPLHF. DNA of the CDR3: TGTGCCAGCAGTTTACCGGGACAGGGTAGGAATTCACCCCTCCACTTT.

To note about this clone: One junction end disagrees with the germline gene, perhaps due to a read error. V is TRBV2 and J is TRBJ2-3; TRBD2 agrees at 9 bases. The CDR3 loop spans 11 amino acids. The germline CDR1 and CDR2 sequences are SNHLY and FYNNEI. The CDR3 DNA follows: TGTGCCAGCAGTGAGGTGGTAGCGGGGGAATTT. This sequence encodes CASSEVVAGEF.

The J gene is TRBJ1-5, the V gene TRBV7-9; no firm D call. The CDR3 has 13 amino acids. Trimming took 1 base from V and 5 from J, leaving 6 bases between them. CDR1 and CDR2 (germline): SEHNR, FQNEAQ (reference sequence). CDR3 protein: CASSLDQDQPQHF. The CDR3 coding sequence is TGTGCCAGCAGCTTAGATCAGGATCAGCCCCAGCATTTT.

This chain connects TRBV14 to TRBJ1-2; 9 nucleotides line up with TRBD1. CDR1 is SGHDN and CDR2 is FVKESK in the germline V gene. The V segment lost 2 bases and the J segment 6 bases; nucleotides outside the gene matches: 1. CDR3 length equals 13 residues. This chain's CDR3 is CASSQRTGDGYTF. DNA of the CDR3: TGTGCCAGCAGCCAAAGGACAGGGGATGGCTACACCTTC.

This clone was counted a single time. The chain uses TRBV7-2 and TRBJ2-3; possible D gene TRBD2, 6 bases. Trimming shortened V by 5 bases and J by 2 bases, and 11 bases separated the two germline ends. Germline loops: CDR1 SGHTA, CDR2 FQGNSA. The CDR3 has 14 amino acids. This CDR3 reads CASSLWTNTDTQYF. For the CDR3, the DNA is TGTGCCAGCAGCCTCTGGACTAACACAGATACGCAGTATTTT.

The J gene is TRBJ2-7, the V gene TRBV7-9; D remains unclear. CDR1 is SEHNR and CDR2 is FQNEAQ in the germline V gene (reference sequence). V was clipped by 5 bases and J by 7 bases, with 15 bases between them. This CDR3 has 13 amino acids. CDR3: CASSPPPLVEQYF. The CDR3, as DNA: TGTGCCAGCAGCCCTCCCCCCCTCGTAGAGCAGTACTTC.

This sequence joins TRBV7-2 and TRBJ1-3; no clear D. This CDR3 is built from 16 residues. Trimming cost V 0 bases and J 2 bases, with 11 bases left between them. Germline assignment: CDR1 SGHTA and CDR2 FQGNSA. The CDR3 DNA follows: TGTGCCAGCAGCTTAGCGCTAGCAGGCCCTGGAAACACCATATATTTT. Its protein is CASSLALAGPGNTIYF.

The chain couples TRBV11-2 to TRBJ2-1, with 7 positions matching TRBD2. CDR1 is SGHAT, CDR2 FQNNGV, per germline. J gave up 8 bases and V 6 bases, and 13 bases lay outside the gene matches. This CDR3 is built from 15 residues. Written as DNA, the CDR3 is TGTGCCAGCAGTTCCGGGACTATCGCCCCCGATGAGCAGTTCTTC. This codes for CASSSGTIAPDEQFF.

The CDR3 protein is CASSLAVMGDEQFF. In nucleotides, the CDR3 is TGCGCCAGCAGCTTGGCGGTTATGGGAGATGAGCAGTTCTTC. The genes are TRBV5-1 and TRBJ2-1; weak D call: TRBD2 (5 bases). V was shortened by 0 bases and J by 8 bases, with 12 bases between the two germline ends. Germline lookup yields CDR1 SGHRS and CDR2 YFSETQ. This CDR3 is 14 amino acids long.

This rearrangement joins TRBV5-1 to TRBJ1-4, with TRBD1 as a possible D gene (6 bases). CDR1 and CDR2 (germline): SGHRS, YFSETQ. The CDR3 has 15 amino acids. Trimming took 4 bases from V and 2 from J, leaving 12 bases between them. Here the CDR3 DNA reads TGCGCCAGCAGCCCCTGGCAGGGGACTAATGAAAAACTGTTTTTT. Protein sequence: CASSPWQGTNEKLFF.

The chain combines TRBV19 with TRBJ1-4; D unclear. V gave up 3 bases and J gave up 5 bases, with 16 bases separating them. The CDR3 runs 16 residues. Germline V gene data show CDR1 as LNHDA and CDR2 as SQIVND (reference sequence). CDR3 amino acids: CASSIPTTTFNEKLFF. CDR3 DNA: TGTGCCAGTAGTATCCCAACGACAACTTTCAATGAAAAACTGTTTTTT.

The chain combines TRBV7-2 with TRBJ1-4, with 8 bases lining up with TRBD1. This CDR3 region has 15 residues. Germline V lookup: CDR1 SGHTA, CDR2 FQGNSA. Losses at the gene ends were 5 bases for V and 5 bases for J; bases not matched to a gene: 7. CDR3 sequence: CASSLGTGPNEKLFF. CDR3 coding DNA: TGTGCCAGCAGCCTAGGGACAGGCCCAAATGAAAAACTGTTTTTT.

The rearrangement links TRBV4-3 to TRBJ2-1; 10 bases are a match to TRBD2. V lost 1 base, J lost 11 bases, and 8 bases stayed unmatched. The germline gives CDR1 LGHNA, CDR2 YSLEER. This CDR3 spans 15 amino acids. DNA of the CDR3: TGCGCCAGCAGCCAAGGAGTCCTAGCGGGAGTACAGCAGTTCTTC. Protein product: CASSQGVLAGVQQFF.

This chain links TRBV25-1 with TRBJ2-7, with 7 positions matching TRBD1. Germline loops: CDR1 MGHDK, CDR2 SYGVNS. J gave up 4 bases and V 5 bases, and 14 bases lay outside the gene matches. CDR3 length equals 16 residues. The CDR3 protein is CASSRNSGTGEYEQYF. CDR3 coding DNA: TGTGCCAGCAGTCGCAACTCCGGCACAGGGGAATACGAGCAGTACTTC.

On this clone itself: Other DNA sequences in this sample translate to the same CDR3. This chain uses TRBV2 with TRBJ1-5, with TRBD1 matching over 9 bases. V was pared by 6 bases and J by 5 bases, with 5 bases of the junction left unmatched. Germline loops: CDR1 SNHLY, CDR2 FYNNEI. The CDR3 is made up of 14 amino acids. The CDR3 region has the DNA TGTGCCAGCAGCCAGGACAGGGGATATCAGCCCCAGCATTTT. It specifies CASSQDRGYQPQHF. Looking up the rest from reference TRBV2 and TRBJ1-5 gives the full variable domain: EPEVTQTPSHQVTQMGQEVILRCVPISNHLYFYWYRQILGQKVEFLVSFYNNEISEKSEIFDDQFSVERPDGSNFTLKIRSTKLEDSAMYFCASSQDRGYQPQHFGDGTRLSIL.